A single sample is the source of the 26 T cell receptor beta chains below, sequenced in a study of T cell repertoires in cytomegalovirus infection. Each CDR3 protein gets one entry after TCRdb re-called the reads with MiXCR. The top ten clones hold roughly 8.9% of a sample with about 260,000 distinct CDR3 sequences, around 15% of them seen once. The sequencing input was PBMCs. The source is a human donor in good health (CMV status not recorded). Some clones in this sample may be carry-over from other donors' samples.

The chain combines TRBV11-2 with TRBJ2-1; 10 nucleotides line up with TRBD2. Germline CDR1 and CDR2: SGHAT and FQNNGV. V was pared by 2 bases and J by 4 bases, with 5 bases of the junction left unmatched. The CDR3 covers 16 residues. The DNA for the CDR3 is TGTGCCAGCAGCTTAAGAGCGGGGGGGTTTTACAATGAGCAGTTCTTC. This encodes CASSLRAGGFYNEQFF.

Concerning this clonotype itself: A much larger clonotype is one base distant, so this may be a read error. The V call is TRBV7-2, the J call TRBJ1-2, with D perhaps TRBD1 (5 bases). V lost 5 bases and J lost 6, with 16 bases in between. Germline values: CDR1 SGHTA, CDR2 FQGNSA. The CDR3 length is 14 residues. CDR3 coding DNA: TGTGCCAGCAGCCTTGGACGGGGGAATAATGGCTACACCTTC. Amino acids: CASSLGRGNNGYTF.

This clonotype has ten or more counts. The chain links TRBV7-2 to TRBJ1-1; D unresolved. The CDR3 runs 12 residues. V lost 5 bases and J 4 bases, leaving 8 bases between the germline ends. The germline gives CDR1 SGHTA, CDR2 FQGNSA. The CDR3 DNA reads TGTGCCAGCAGCAAGTTGAGCACTGAAGCTTTCTTT. Translating gives CASSKLSTEAFF.

This clonotype appeared a few times. J is TRBJ1-1 and V is TRBV19; D is unresolved. V lost 3 bases to trimming and J lost 2 bases, with 7 bases between them. The CDR3 runs 13 residues. CDR1 is LNHDA, CDR2 SQIVND, per germline (reference sequence). CDR3 DNA: TGTGCCAGTAGTATCGGGAGAAACACTGAAGCTTTCTTT. This gives the protein CASSIGRNTEAFF.

As to this clonotype: Being one base from a much bigger clone, this may be a read error. V usage is TRBV4-1 and J usage is TRBJ2-5, with 15 positions matching TRBD2. The CDR3 spans 18 residues. V trimming: 0 bases; J trimming: 5 bases; junction bases outside the gene matches: 7. Germline values: CDR1 MGHRA, CDR2 YSYEKL. For the CDR3, the DNA is TGCGCCAGCAGCCAAGATTGGACTAGCGGGGGGGCCGGGGAGACCCAGTACTTC. The encoded protein is CASSQDWTSGGAGETQYF.

This clonotype came up many times. This sequence joins TRBV6-2 or TRBV6-3 and TRBJ2-1, with D maybe TRBD2 (6 bases). The CDR3 is 16 amino acids. V lost 7 bases and J 2 bases, leaving 18 bases between the germline ends. CDR1 MNHEY and CDR2 SVGEGT come from the germline V gene. CDR3: CASIGGDTPPYNEQFF. Written as DNA, the CDR3 is TGTGCCAGCATCGGGGGAGATACCCCTCCCTACAATGAGCAGTTCTTC.

The V call is TRBV3-1, the J call TRBJ1-3, with a weak D call TRBD1 (5 bases). Trimming cost V 4 bases and J 4 bases, with 14 bases left between them. Germline CDR1 reads LGHDT; CDR2 reads YNNKEL (reference sequence). CDR3 length: 15 amino acids. The CDR3 DNA sequence: TGTGCCAGCAGCCTGGACAACTTCTCGGGAAACACCATATATTTT. Translating it yields CASSLDNFSGNTIYF.

This clonotype was seen ten or more times. CDR3 amino acids: CASSYTRRGDTQYF. DNA for the CDR3: TGTGCCAGCAGTTACACACGAAGGGGAGATACGCAGTATTTT. The rearrangement links TRBV6-5 to TRBJ2-3; D is possibly TRBD1 (5 bases). The V and J ends lost 2 bases and 5 bases respectively, with 11 bases between them. Germline CDR1 is MNHEY and CDR2 is SVGAGI. The CDR3 is 14 residues long.

At least ten counts were recorded for this clonotype. The chain carries TRBV7-2 and TRBJ2-3; the D is unclear. Germline assignment: CDR1 SGHTA and CDR2 FQGNSA. There are 12 residues in the CDR3. V was trimmed by 6 bases and J by 4 bases, leaving 8 bases between them. CDR3 residues: CASRSQSDTQYF. DNA for the CDR3: TGTGCCAGCAGATCCCAATCAGATACGCAGTATTTT.

This clonotype was found many times. V is TRBV6-2 or TRBV6-3 and J is TRBJ2-7, with D maybe TRBD1 (5 bases). Per the germline V gene, CDR1 is MNHEY and CDR2 is SVGEGT. The CDR3 is made up of 15 amino acids. V was pared by 2 bases and J by 5 bases, with 16 bases between. The CDR3 spells CASSYKIGAHHEQYF. The CDR3 nucleotides read TGTGCCAGCAGTTACAAAATAGGGGCGCACCACGAGCAGTACTTC.

This clonotype was picked up many times. The rearrangement joins TRBV28 to TRBJ1-4, with 7 bases aligning to TRBD1. The CDR3 is made up of 17 amino acids. Germline assignment: CDR1 MDHEN and CDR2 SYDVKM. The trim removed 4 bases at V and 8 bases at J, leaving 16 bases unmatched. CDR3 bases: TGTGCCAGCAGTTCCCCGGGACAGCTCCCCGTGAGCGAAAAACTGTTTTTT. Translated: CASSSPGQLPVSEKLFF. Full variable domain (remainder filled in from reference TRBV28 and TRBJ1-4): DVKVTQSSRYLVKRTGEKVFLECVQDMDHENMFWYRQDPGLGLRLIYFSYDVKMKEKGDIPEGYSVSREKKERFSLILESASTNQTSMYLCASSSPGQLPVSEKLFFGSGTQLSVL.

This clonotype has ten or more counts. This chain joins TRBV19 and TRBJ2-1; D gene unclear. V lost 2 bases, J lost 6 bases, and 2 bases lay in between. The germline gives CDR1 LNHDA, CDR2 SQIVND (reference sequence). The CDR3 is 11 residues long. The CDR3 loop reads CASSISNEQFF. In nucleotides, the CDR3 is TGTGCCAGTAGTATAAGCAATGAGCAGTTCTTC.

The chain carries TRBV6-2 or TRBV6-3 and TRBJ2-5, with a tentative D call TRBD1 (6 bases). The CDR3 spans 12 residues. Per the germline V gene, CDR1 is MNHEY and CDR2 is SVGEGT. V lost 6 bases, J lost 7 bases, and 12 bases lay in between. The CDR3 here is CASRPGQTTQYF. CDR3 nucleotide sequence: TGTGCCAGCAGACCGGGACAAACGACCCAGTACTTC.

This clonotype showed up just a few times. As DNA, the CDR3 is TGTGCCAGCAGACTGACGGGTGAAGCTTTCTTT. It codes for CASRLTGEAFF. The rearrangement links TRBV12-3 or TRBV12-4 to TRBJ1-1; no firm D call. The CDR3 covers 11 residues. V gave up 6 bases and J gave up 7 bases, with 9 bases separating them.

This clonotype was seen a handful of times. The chain recombines TRBV20-1 with TRBJ2-7, with D possibly matching TRBD2 (6 bases). Trimming cost V 0 bases and J 4 bases, with 13 bases left between them. The CDR3 runs 14 residues. Germline assignment: CDR1 DFQATT and CDR2 SNEGSKA (reference sequence). The CDR3 here is CSARDAGFLYEQYF. CDR3 in DNA: TGCAGTGCTAGAGATGCGGGATTTCTATACGAGCAGTACTTC.

There are many counts of this clonotype. The J gene is TRBJ2-3, the V gene TRBV5-5, with D hard to call. The CDR3 consists of 14 residues. Trimming pared 2 bases from V and 0 bases from J, leaving 7 bases between. The V gene's germline CDR1 is SGHKS and CDR2 YYEKEE (reference sequence). The CDR3 nucleotides are TGTGCCAGCAGCTTAACCGGCAGCACAGATACGCAGTATTTT. Its protein is CASSLTGSTDTQYF.

The chain employs TRBV28 and TRBJ1-5, with 8 bases that match TRBD1. The trim removed 3 bases at V and 6 bases at J, leaving 4 bases unmatched. Germline V gene data show CDR1 as MDHEN and CDR2 as SYDVKM. The CDR3 is made up of 14 amino acids. The CDR3 reads CASSLDREIQPQHF. In DNA, the CDR3 is TGTGCCAGCAGTTTGGACAGGGAAATTCAGCCCCAGCATTTT.

This chain joins TRBV19 and TRBJ1-5; D is undetermined. Trimming took 6 bases from V and 5 from J, leaving 14 bases between them. The CDR3 has 14 amino acids. From germline, CDR1 is LNHDA and CDR2 SQIVND (reference sequence). CDR3 sequence reads: CASRLPGGYQPQHF. The CDR3 bases are TGTGCCAGTAGGCTACCGGGAGGATATCAGCCCCAGCATTTT.

This clonotype was seen only a few times. CDR3 protein: CSVRFARAPLDEQYF. The CDR3 DNA follows: TGCAGCGTTCGGTTTGCCAGGGCCCCCCTGGACGAGCAGTACTTC. This chain joins TRBV29-1 and TRBJ2-7; possibly TRBD1 for D (5 bases). The germline V gene encodes CDR1 SQVTM and CDR2 ANQGSEA. This CDR3 spans 15 amino acids. The V gene lost 5 bases and the J gene lost 5 bases, with 22 bases spanning the gap.

The J gene is TRBJ2-3, the V gene TRBV10-3; 10 positions match TRBD1. The V gene's germline CDR1 is ENHRY and CDR2 SYGVKD. J gave up 4 bases and V 8 bases, and 6 bases lay outside the gene matches. This CDR3 comprises 14 residues. The CDR3 protein is CAIQETGGPDTQYF. CDR3 bases: TGTGCCATCCAAGAGACAGGGGGCCCAGATACGCAGTATTTT.

This clonotype was seen a few times. This chain connects TRBV5-4 to TRBJ2-7; D not certain. Trimming cost V 3 bases and J 6 bases, with 19 bases left between them. From germline, CDR1 is SGHNT and CDR2 YYREEE (reference sequence). This CDR3 comprises 15 residues. CDR3 residues: CASSYQEDPWLEQYF. DNA for the CDR3: TGTGCCAGCAGCTACCAAGAGGACCCCTGGCTCGAGCAGTACTTC.

This clonotype occurred many times. The chain carries TRBV6-5 and TRBJ2-1; D may be TRBD2 (5 bases). CDR3 length equals 14 residues. V was cut by 2 bases and J by 0 bases, with 5 bases left in between. CDR1 and CDR2 (germline): MNHEY, SVGAGI. CDR3 region: CASSYGSSYNEQFF. The CDR3 coding sequence is TGTGCCAGCAGTTACGGGAGCTCCTACAATGAGCAGTTCTTC.

This clonotype was counted many times. This chain links TRBV7-2 with TRBJ2-7; either TRBD1 or TRBD2 may supply D (5 bases each). The V end lost 7 bases, the J end lost 4 bases, and 14 bases lay between the germline ends. Per the germline V gene, CDR1 is SGHTA and CDR2 is FQGNSA. The CDR3 is 13 residues long. The CDR3 loop is CASTPGTRYEQYF. The CDR3 nucleotides read TGTGCCAGCACCCCAGGGACGAGGTACGAGCAGTACTTC.

This clonotype was found many times. CDR3 amino acids: CASSPRASGRYEQYF. The DNA for the CDR3 is TGTGCCAGCAGCCCCCGTGCTAGCGGGAGGTACGAGCAGTACTTC. This chain uses TRBV7-2 with TRBJ2-7, with 11 bases fitting TRBD2. Germline CDR1 is SGHTA and CDR2 is FQGNSA. After removal of 5 bases from V and 4 bases from J, the junction contained 7 bases not matched to a gene. The CDR3 extends over 15 amino acids.

This clonotype was observed many times. V gene TRBV12-3 or TRBV12-4 combines with J gene TRBJ1-2, with D unclear. This CDR3 comprises 13 residues. Trimming took 5 bases from V and 9 from J, leaving 16 bases between them. CDR3 in amino acids: CASSPRDLGRYTF. CDR3 DNA sequence: TGTGCCAGCAGTCCAAGAGATCTCGGCCGCTACACCTTC.

In its sample, this clonotype was seen a few times. This sequence joins TRBV20-1 and TRBJ1-3; D is unclear. Trimming pared 0 bases from V and 7 bases from J, leaving 13 bases between. CDR1 and CDR2 (germline): DFQATT, SNEGSKA (reference sequence). The CDR3 is made up of 14 amino acids. The CDR3 reads CSARDLGSSNTIYF. The CDR3 DNA follows: TGCAGTGCTAGAGACCTCGGATCCTCGAACACCATATATTTT.